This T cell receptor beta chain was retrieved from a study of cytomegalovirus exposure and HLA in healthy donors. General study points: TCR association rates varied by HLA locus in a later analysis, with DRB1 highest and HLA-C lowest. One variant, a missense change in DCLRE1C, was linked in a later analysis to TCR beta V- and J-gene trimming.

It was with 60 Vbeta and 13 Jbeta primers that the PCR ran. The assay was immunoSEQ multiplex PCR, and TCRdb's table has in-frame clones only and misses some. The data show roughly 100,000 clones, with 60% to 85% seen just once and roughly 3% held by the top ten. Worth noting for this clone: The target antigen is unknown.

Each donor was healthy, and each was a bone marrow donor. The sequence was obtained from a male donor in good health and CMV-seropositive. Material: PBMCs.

The CDR3: CASSSGTGGHYEQYF. The DNA of the CDR3 is TGTGCCAGTAGTTCCGGGACAGGGGGTCATTACGAGCAGTACTTC. The chain employs TRBV19 and TRBJ2-7; TRBD1 agrees at 11 bases. Germline V gene data show CDR1 as LNHDA and CDR2 as SQIVND (reference sequence). V lost 5 bases and J lost 4; bases outside the gene matches: 7. The CDR3 consists of 15 residues.